The 30 T cell receptor beta chains presented below share a single source sample, sequenced in a study of sequential checkpoint blockade in melanoma. TCRdb's table, derived via immunoSEQ multiplex PCR, lists solely in-frame clones and lacks some. The sample includes tens of thousands of clones, about four fifths of them seen just once. As to treatment: randomized to nivolumab then ipilimumab (arm A) or the reverse (arm B). The sample consisted of CD8+ T cells sorted from blood (inferred from file names), taken from a patient given nivolumab and ipilimumab in sequence. These receptors originate from a human donor with melanoma.

This clone appeared once. The chain carries TRBV11-2 and TRBJ2-5, with a possible D match to TRBD1 (6 bases). Germline V gene data show CDR1 as SGHAT and CDR2 as FQNNGV. The CDR3 consists of 13 residues. V lost 1 base to trimming and J lost 11 bases, with 14 bases between them. The CDR3 region has the DNA TGTGCCAGCAGCTTAGTTGTAGACGGACAGCAGTACTTC. Translation: CASSLVVDGQQYF. Complete variable domain (other parts from reference TRBV11-2 and TRBJ2-5): EAGVAQSPRYKIIEKRQSVAFWCNPISGHATLYWYQQILGQGPKLLIQFQNNGVVDDSQLPKDRFSAERLKGVDSTLKIQPAKLEDSAVYLCASSLVVDGQQYFGPGTRLLVL.

Regarding this clone: Other nucleotide sequences in the sample specify the same CDR3. The rearrangement joins TRBV11-3 to TRBJ2-3, with D possibly matching TRBD1 (6 bases). Trimming removed 5 bases at V and 1 base at J, with 13 bases between. The CDR3 runs to 15 residues. CDR1 and CDR2 (germline): SGHNT, YENEEA. CDR3 residues: CASSLLAGGTDTQYF. The CDR3, as DNA: TGTGCCAGCAGCCTGTTGGCAGGGGGCACAGATACGCAGTATTTT. Looking up the rest from reference TRBV11-3 and TRBJ2-3 gives the full variable domain: EAGVVQSPRYKIIEKKQPVAFWCNPISGHNTLYWYLQNLGQGPELLIRYENEEAVDDSQLPKDRFSAERLKGVDSTLKIQPAELGDSAVYLCASSLLAGGTDTQYFGPGTRLTVL.

The gene calls are TRBV10-3 and TRBJ2-7, with D unresolved. This CDR3 is 13 amino acids long. Germline loops: CDR1 ENHRY, CDR2 SYGVKD. V dropped 3 bases and J dropped 2 bases, with 8 bases sitting between them. The CDR3 protein is CAISEFFTYEQYF. The CDR3 coding sequence is TGTGCCATCAGTGAATTCTTTACCTACGAGCAGTACTTC.

The chain carries TRBV27 and TRBJ1-2; TRBD1 aligns across 10 bases. The CDR3 contains 16 residues. After removal of 4 bases from V and 6 bases from J, the junction contained 11 bases not matched to a gene. The germline V gene has CDR1 MNHEY and CDR2 SMNVEV (reference sequence). The CDR3 loop is CASSSDRGILRDGYTF. For the CDR3, the DNA is TGTGCCAGCAGTTCGGACAGGGGGATATTACGGGATGGCTACACCTTC.

The V and J genes are TRBV11-3 and TRBJ2-7, with 7 bases matching TRBD2. J gave up 3 bases and V 1 base, and 0 bases lay outside the gene matches. There are 13 residues in the CDR3. Looked up from germline, CDR1 is SGHNT and CDR2 is YENEEA. The DNA for the CDR3 is TGTGCCAGCAGCTTAGGCGGGAGCTACGAGCAGTACTTC. Translating it yields CASSLGGSYEQYF. Complete variable domain (other parts from reference TRBV11-3 and TRBJ2-7): EAGVVQSPRYKIIEKKQPVAFWCNPISGHNTLYWYLQNLGQGPELLIRYENEEAVDDSQLPKDRFSAERLKGVDSTLKIQPAELGDSAVYLCASSLGGSYEQYFGPGTRLTVT.

The chain employs TRBV27 and TRBJ2-4, with 9 bases aligning to TRBD2. The V and J ends lost 8 bases and 3 bases, in that order; junction bases with no gene match: 14. The CDR3 loop spans 17 amino acids. Per the germline V gene, CDR1 is MNHEY and CDR2 is SMNVEV (reference sequence). CDR3 loop: CASGPLAGGRFKNIQYF. The CDR3 DNA reads as TGTGCCAGCGGCCCCCTGGCGGGAGGGAGATTCAAAAACATTCAGTACTTC.

The chain is built from TRBV6-1 and TRBJ1-1, with 11 bases fitting TRBD1. The CDR3 length is 17 residues. V dropped 2 bases and J dropped 1; count of bases not matched to a gene: 6. Germline-derived CDR1 and CDR2 are MNHNS and SASEGT. The CDR3, as DNA: TGTGCCAGCAGTGAAAGGGACAGGGGGACCTCGAACACTGAAGCTTTCTTT. Amino acids: CASSERDRGTSNTEAFF.

The chain recombines TRBV28 with TRBJ2-7; D might be TRBD1 (6 bases). The CDR3 extends over 12 amino acids. Germline-derived CDR1 and CDR2 are MDHEN and SYDVKM. Trimming left V 5 bases short and J 3 bases short, with 8 bases between. This CDR3 reads CASSRDNYEQYF. The CDR3 bases are TGTGCCAGCAGTAGGGACAACTACGAGCAGTACTTC.

This chain links TRBV19 with TRBJ2-7, with D tentatively TRBD2 (5 bases). This CDR3 has 13 residues. With 8 bases removed from V and 0 bases from J, the gap between germline ends came to 11 bases. Germline loops: CDR1 LNHDA, CDR2 SQIVND (reference sequence). CDR3 loop: CASQDLSSYEQYF. The CDR3 nucleotides are TGTGCCAGTCAGGACTTGAGCTCCTACGAGCAGTACTTC.

This chain joins TRBV4-1 and TRBJ2-5, with 12 nucleotides matching TRBD2. CDR3 length equals 19 residues. The germline V gene encodes CDR1 MGHRA and CDR2 YSYEKL. Trimming took 1 base from V and 7 from J; bases not matched to a gene: 16. CDR3 amino acids: CASSQGVPGLAGAGGTQYF. In nucleotides, the CDR3 is TGCGCCAGCAGCCAAGGGGTGCCGGGACTAGCGGGCGCTGGCGGGACCCAGTACTTC.

V is TRBV19 and J is TRBJ1-1; 9 bases agree with TRBD1. Germline trimming cut 4 bases from V and 5 bases from J; bases unmatched to any gene: 8. The germline CDR1 and CDR2 sequences are LNHDA and SQIVND (reference sequence). The CDR3 has 15 amino acids. The CDR3 DNA reads as TGTGCCAGTAGTACATCGGACAGGGGAATAACTGAAGCTTTCTTT. It codes for CASSTSDRGITEAFF.

This chain joins TRBV5-4 and TRBJ1-2; the D gene is possibly TRBD1 (5 bases). The CDR3 totals 13 residues. The germline V gene has CDR1 SGHNT and CDR2 YYREEE (reference sequence). Trimming shortened V by 3 bases and J by 4 bases, and 10 bases separated the two germline ends. The CDR3 loop is CASSSGTVYGYTF. In nucleotides, the CDR3 is TGTGCCAGCAGCTCCGGGACTGTCTATGGCTACACCTTC.

This clone is termed medium-sized. The V and J genes are TRBV2 and TRBJ2-5; TRBD1 matches 8 bases. The germline V gene has CDR1 SNHLY and CDR2 FYNNEI. The CDR3 length is 16 residues. Germline trimming cut 7 bases from V and 4 bases from J; bases unmatched to any gene: 14. DNA of the CDR3: TGTGCCAGCATCCCGGGGCAGGACAGGGTTCGAGAGACCCAGTACTTC. As protein: CASIPGQDRVRETQYF.

The chain combines TRBV13 with TRBJ2-3, with 9 nucleotides matching TRBD1. The V gene end was trimmed by 6 bases and the J gene end by 4 bases; junction bases not matched to a gene: 8. The CDR3 runs to 15 residues. Germline V lookup: CDR1 PRHDT, CDR2 FYEKMQ (reference sequence). CDR3 region: CASRAGQGRPDTQYF. The DNA for the CDR3 is TGTGCCAGCAGGGCAGGACAGGGGAGGCCAGATACGCAGTATTTT. Looking up the rest from reference TRBV13 and TRBJ2-3 gives the full variable domain: AAGVIQSPRHLIKEKRETATLKCYPIPRHDTVYWYQQGPGQDPQFLISFYEKMQSDKGSIPDRFSAQQFSDYHSELNMSSLELGDSALYFCASRAGQGRPDTQYFGPGTRLTVL.

This chain joins TRBV19 and TRBJ1-5; D uncertain. V was clipped by 6 bases and J by 2 bases, with 8 bases between them. CDR3 length: 13 amino acids. CDR1 is LNHDA and CDR2 is SQIVND in the germline V gene (reference sequence). The CDR3 sequence is CASRGSGNQPQHF. As DNA, the CDR3 is TGTGCCAGTAGGGGGAGTGGCAATCAGCCCCAGCATTTT. The whole variable domain, remainder taken from reference TRBV19 and TRBJ1-5, is DGGITQSPKYLFRKEGQNVTLSCEQNLNHDAMYWYRQDPGQGLRLIYYSQIVNDFQKGDIAEGYSVSREKKESFPLTVTSAQKNPTAFYLCASRGSGNQPQHFGDGTRLSIL.

The chain combines TRBV23-1 with TRBJ2-3; a possible D gene is TRBD2 (5 bases). TRBV23-1 is treated as an ORF (open reading frame) with a function not yet certain. The CDR3 sequence is 14 residues long. Trimming shortened V by 6 bases and J by 4 bases, and 14 bases separated the two germline ends. CDR3 nucleotides: TGCGCCAGCAGCCCCAGGAGGTCGGCAGATACGCAGTATTTT. It is translated as CASSPRRSADTQYF.

This clone is a singleton in its sample. The chain combines TRBV27 with TRBJ2-7; the D is unclear. Trimming took off 5 bases at V and 7 bases at J, with 18 bases between the two ends. The CDR3 length is 14 residues. CDR1 and CDR2 (germline): MNHEY, SMNVEV (reference sequence). CDR3 in DNA: TGTGCCAGCAGTCCCCCTGGCAGCCTCGGGGAGCAGTACTTC. Protein sequence: CASSPPGSLGEQYF.

The rearrangement joins TRBV2 to TRBJ2-5, with 8 bases matching TRBD2. V was clipped by 6 bases and J by 0 bases; unmatched bases: 3. The CDR3 is 14 residues long. CDR1 is SNHLY, CDR2 FYNNEI, per germline. This chain's CDR3 is CASSWTSNQETQYF. CDR3 coding DNA: TGTGCCAGCAGCTGGACTAGCAACCAAGAGACCCAGTACTTC.

J is TRBJ2-1 and V is TRBV2, with 8 bases aligning to TRBD2. V shed 3 bases and J 4 bases; nucleotides not matched to a gene: 5. Germline-derived CDR1 and CDR2 are SNHLY and FYNNEI. CDR3 size: 15 residues. The CDR3 loop is CASSDTSGRYNEQFF. Written as DNA, the CDR3 is TGTGCCAGCAGTGATACGAGCGGGAGATACAATGAGCAGTTCTTC.

The chain joins TRBV7-9 to TRBJ1-2; maybe TRBD1 (5 bases). In germline, CDR1 is SEHNR, CDR2 FQNEAQ (reference sequence). CDR3 size: 13 residues. The V end lost 7 bases, the J end lost 3 bases, and 12 bases lay between the germline ends. The CDR3 is CASIPGGDYGYTF. DNA of the CDR3: TGTGCCAGCATACCTGGGGGGGACTATGGCTACACCTTC. The full variable domain, completed using reference TRBV7-9 and TRBJ1-2, is DTGVSQNPRHKITKRGQNVTFRCDPISEHNRLYWYRQTLGQGPEFLTYFQNEAQLEKSRLLSDRFSAERPKGSFSTLEIQRTEQGDSAMYLCASIPGGDYGYTFGSGTRLTVV.

This clone has just a few counts. The V gene is TRBV5-5, the J gene TRBJ1-2; TRBD1 might be the D (5 bases). CDR1 and CDR2 from the germline V gene are SGHKS and YYEKEE (reference sequence). V was cut by 0 bases and J by 10 bases, with 10 bases left in between. The CDR3 is 12 amino acids. The CDR3 DNA reads as TGTGCCAGCAGCTTGGGGCAGGGCCTCTACACCTTC. It specifies CASSLGQGLYTF.

The V gene is TRBV2, the J gene TRBJ1-1; D gene uncertain. The CDR3 totals 14 residues. V lost 2 bases and J 0 bases, leaving 7 bases between the germline ends. Germline CDR1 SNHLY, CDR2 FYNNEI. This CDR3 is CASSEPPVNTEAFF. The CDR3 DNA sequence: TGTGCCAGCAGTGAACCCCCTGTGAACACTGAAGCTTTCTTT.

The chain recombines TRBV20-1 with TRBJ1-5; TRBD1 is a possible D gene (6 bases). The CDR3 runs 11 residues. V lost 4 bases, J lost 13 bases, and 14 bases lay in between. Germline assignment: CDR1 DFQATT and CDR2 SNEGSKA (reference sequence). The CDR3 here is CSAITGIIQHF. The CDR3 bases are TGCAGTGCTATTACAGGGATAATTCAGCATTTT.

This rearrangement joins TRBV27 to TRBJ2-5, with 7 bases aligning to TRBD2. The ends lost 8 bases at V and 5 bases at J; junction bases unmatched: 17. CDR1 is MNHEY, CDR2 SMNVEV, per germline (reference sequence). The CDR3 has 16 residues. DNA of the CDR3: TGTGCCAGCCAAGCGGGTGGGGAGGGCCCGAGGGAGACCCAGTACTTC. Its translation is CASQAGGEGPRETQYF.

The gene calls are TRBV6-5 and TRBJ2-7; 9 bases match TRBD1. CDR1 is MNHEY, CDR2 SVGAGI, per germline. The CDR3 runs to 15 residues. After removal of 5 bases from V and 7 bases from J, the junction contained 12 bases not matched to a gene. The DNA of the CDR3 is TGTGCCAGCAGTCACGACAGGGGGGCTGGTGAAGAGCAGTACTTC. Amino acid sequence: CASSHDRGAGEEQYF.

The chain uses TRBV6-1 and TRBJ2-7; 11 bases match TRBD2. CDR3 size: 16 residues. Per germline, CDR1 MNHNS and CDR2 SASEGT. V shed 4 bases, J shed 5 bases, and the junction held 10 bases outside the gene matches. CDR3 sequence (DNA): TGTGCCAGCAGTGGGTTAGCGGGAGGGCCTTTCCACGAGCAGTACTTC. Protein sequence: CASSGLAGGPFHEQYF.

This chain connects TRBV28 to TRBJ1-2; 9 bases match TRBD1. With 5 bases clipped from V and 9 bases from J, the junction kept 13 bases outside the gene matches. Germline V gene lookup returns CDR1 MDHEN and CDR2 SYDVKM. This CDR3 contains 15 residues. The CDR3 DNA follows: TGTGCCAGCAGTGGAAGGACAGGGGAAGTTTTTAGCTACACCTTC. It translates to CASSGRTGEVFSYTF.

This chain uses TRBV2 with TRBJ2-7; weak D call: TRBD1 (6 bases). The CDR3 is 15 amino acids. V was trimmed by 3 bases and J by 2 bases, leaving 14 bases between them. Per germline, CDR1 SNHLY and CDR2 FYNNEI. CDR3 in amino acids: CASSDSWDTTYEQYF. In DNA form, the CDR3 reads TGTGCCAGCAGTGATAGCTGGGACACTACCTACGAGCAGTACTTC.

The genes are TRBV19 and TRBJ2-7, with 8 bases identical to TRBD2. CDR1 and CDR2 (germline): LNHDA, SQIVND (reference sequence). This CDR3 spans 16 amino acids. V lost 2 bases and J lost 7; bases outside the gene matches: 13. CDR3 loop: CASSILVAGPPREQYF. The CDR3 DNA follows: TGTGCCAGTAGTATATTGGTAGCGGGACCTCCTAGGGAGCAGTACTTC.

The V and J genes are TRBV2 and TRBJ2-7; 8 bases align to TRBD1. Per the germline V gene, CDR1 is SNHLY and CDR2 is FYNNEI. This CDR3 is built from 17 residues. With V trimmed by 0 bases and J by 3 bases, 10 bases remained unmatched. CDR3 in DNA: TGTGCCAGCAGTGAAGCAGCCGGGACAGGCCGAATCTACGAGCAGTACTTC. Residues: CASSEAAGTGRIYEQYF.